This T cell receptor beta chain was sequenced in a study of T cells after posttransplantation cyclophosphamide. Study-wide results and limits: Tissue-infiltrating T cells from skin or gut overlapped little with blood T cells.

The CDR3 consists of 13 residues. Trimming cost V 4 bases and J 4 bases, with 11 bases left between them. The germline gives CDR1 SGHTA, CDR2 FQGNSA. Treatment was busulfan-fludarabine conditioning, a marrow graft, and cyclophosphamide on days +3 and +4. Clones were read by immunoSEQ multiplex PCR, and TCRdb kept only the in-frame ones, dropping some. Of fewer than 8,500 clones listed, about 80% are singletons. Worth noting for this clone: Its antigen is as yet unknown.

The V gene is TRBV7-2, the J gene TRBJ2-7, with TRBD1 as a possible D gene (6 bases). This receptor was obtained from a female patient aged 50-59 years who received an allogeneic stem cell transplant from a related donor, was CMV-positive, and had no GVHD. A share of the T cells may be of graft donor origin. This sample comprised CD8+ T cells sorted from PBMCs, obtained roughly 1,400 days after allogeneic stem cell transplant with posttransplant cyclophosphamide. CDR3 nucleotide sequence: TGTGCCAGCAGCTGGGGACATCGGTACGAGCAGTACTTC. This translates into CASSWGHRYEQYF.